The clone carrying this T cell receptor beta chain showed up many times. Its antigen remains unknown. This entry is derived from a study of CD8 T cells in ankylosing spondylitis. Study findings and constraints: Seemingly distinctive of ankylosing spondylitis blood was a TCR beta motif formed by eight highly homologous variants.

TCRdb re-derived calls from the 5' RACE reads in MiXCR, one entry per CDR3 protein. The table lists approximately 500,000 distinct CDR3 sequences, approximately 11% of them singletons. The source of this sequence is a male donor with ankylosing spondylitis. The sequenced material came from blood, either unsorted or a sorted T cell fraction (not recorded which).

The CDR3 here is CASSDPYLAVYNEQFF. The CDR3 nucleotides read TGTGCCAGCAGTGACCCCTATTTAGCGGTCTACAATGAGCAGTTCTTC. The genes are TRBV25-1 and TRBJ2-1, with D possibly matching TRBD2 (6 bases). Germline values: CDR1 MGHDK, CDR2 SYGVNS. This CDR3 comprises 16 residues. The V end lost 3 bases, the J end lost 3 bases, and 15 bases lay between the germline ends.